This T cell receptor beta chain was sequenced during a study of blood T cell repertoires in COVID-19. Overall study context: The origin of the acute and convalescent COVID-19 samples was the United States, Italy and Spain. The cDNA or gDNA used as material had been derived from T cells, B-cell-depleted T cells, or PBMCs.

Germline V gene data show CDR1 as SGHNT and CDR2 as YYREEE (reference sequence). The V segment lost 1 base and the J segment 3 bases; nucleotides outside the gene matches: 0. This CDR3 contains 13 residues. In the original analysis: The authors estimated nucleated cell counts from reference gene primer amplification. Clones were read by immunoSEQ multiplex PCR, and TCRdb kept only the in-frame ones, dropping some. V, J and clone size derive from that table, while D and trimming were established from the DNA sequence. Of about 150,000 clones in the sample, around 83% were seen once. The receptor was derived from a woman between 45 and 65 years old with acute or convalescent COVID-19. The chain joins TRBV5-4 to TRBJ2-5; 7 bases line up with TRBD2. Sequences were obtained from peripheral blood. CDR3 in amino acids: CASSLRGEETQYF. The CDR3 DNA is TGTGCCAGCAGCTTGCGGGGGGAAGAGACCCAGTACTTC.